This passage covers 4 T cell receptor beta chains from one sample sequenced in a study of early T cells in non-severe SARS-CoV-2 infection. TCRdb used MiXCR to reprocess the 5' RACE reads, holding one entry per CDR3 protein. The repertoire includes approximately 19,000 distinct CDR3 sequences, 5.9% of them detected once, and 6% to 8% sits in the top ten. The sample taken for sequencing was whole blood. Every receptor here comes from an adult who was a healthcare worker with PCR-confirmed SARS-CoV-2 infection or an uninfected control (not recorded which).

This clonotype came up many times. V usage is TRBV27 and J usage is TRBJ2-7; 10 bases are a match to TRBD2. CDR3 length: 14 residues. Germline V gene lookup returns CDR1 MNHEY and CDR2 SMNVEV (reference sequence). Trimming took 5 bases from V and 1 from J; bases not matched to a gene: 2. The CDR3 region is CASSLAGVSYEQYF. For the CDR3, the DNA is TGTGCCAGCAGTCTAGCGGGGGTTTCCTACGAGCAGTACTTC.

This clonotype showed up many times. V and J are TRBV19 and TRBJ2-1; 9 nucleotides align to TRBD1. The V gene's germline CDR1 is LNHDA and CDR2 SQIVND (reference sequence). The trim removed 6 bases at V and 6 bases at J, leaving 6 bases unmatched. The CDR3 runs 14 residues. This chain's CDR3 is CASSTGGGGNEQFF. CDR3 DNA: TGTGCCAGTAGCACAGGGGGCGGGGGCAATGAGCAGTTCTTC. The complete variable domain, with remaining parts taken from reference TRBV19 and TRBJ2-1, reads DGGITQSPKYLFRKEGQNVTLSCEQNLNHDAMYWYRQDPGQGLRLIYYSQIVNDFQKGDIAEGYSVSREKKESFPLTVTSAQKNPTAFYLCASSTGGGGNEQFFGPGTRLTVL.

This clonotype was detected many times. V gene TRBV6-2 or TRBV6-3 combines with J gene TRBJ2-1; D could derive from TRBD1 or TRBD2 (5 bases each). The ends were cut back, 6 bases at V and 5 bases at J, with 17 bases in the middle. The CDR3 extends over 15 amino acids. Germline V gene lookup returns CDR1 MNHEY and CDR2 SVGEGT. In DNA, the CDR3 is TGTGCCAGCAGCCCGGGGTGGGCAGGGAACAATGAGCAGTTCTTC. This encodes CASSPGWAGNNEQFF.

This clonotype came up many times. The J gene is TRBJ2-5, the V gene TRBV12-3 or TRBV12-4; no reliable D call. The CDR3 runs 13 residues. The V end was cut by 5 bases, the J end by 5 bases, with 12 bases between. The CDR3 DNA is TGTGCCAGCAGTCGGACGAATGAGGAGACCCAGTACTTC. This gives the protein CASSRTNEETQYF.